The 13 T cell receptor beta chains reported below all come from one sample, sequenced in a study of vaccination effects on CD4 cells after COVID-19. Their antigen targets remain unknown. Once cultured for roughly 10 days, the cells underwent separation to obtain CD4+ T cells. Two-dose BNT162b2 or mRNA-1273 vaccination was given to participants. Repertoires were generated with immunoSEQ multiplex PCR, while TCRdb's copy carries only in-frame clones and drops some. The sample shows about 66,000 clones, around 80% of them seen only once. This material consisted of CD4+ T cells from PBMCs cultured without peptide, taken after COVID-19 vaccination. Every receptor here comes from a human donor who received a COVID-19 vaccine.

The chain recombines TRBV6-4 with TRBJ1-2; the D gene is possibly TRBD1 (5 bases). The ends were cut back, 6 bases at V and 8 bases at J, with 19 bases in the middle. The CDR3 is 14 residues long. Germline V gives CDR1 MRHNA, CDR2 SNTAGT. The CDR3 bases are TGTGCCAGCAGAGGGTCAGGGAAGGATCGGGGCTACACCTTC. Residues: CASRGSGKDRGYTF.

This chain uses TRBV4-3 with TRBJ1-2, with a weak D call TRBD1 (5 bases). Trimming pared 1 base from V and 1 base from J, leaving 13 bases between. The CDR3 sequence is 16 residues long. In germline, CDR1 is LGHNA, CDR2 YSLEER. The CDR3 here is CASSQGAGGINYGYTF. The DNA of the CDR3 is TGCGCCAGCAGCCAAGGGGCGGGGGGGATTAACTATGGCTACACCTTC.

The chain carries TRBV6-5 and TRBJ1-3; 8 bases match TRBD1. J was trimmed by 4 bases and V by 10 bases; bases with no gene match: 9. The CDR3 sequence is 14 residues long. The germline V gene encodes CDR1 MNHEY and CDR2 SVGAGI. The CDR3 nucleotides read TGTGCCACCGGTTCCAGGGGGCGAGGAAACACCATATATTTT. It yields the protein CATGSRGRGNTIYF.

The genes are TRBV2 and TRBJ2-6; no reliable D call. From germline, CDR1 is SNHLY and CDR2 FYNNEI. Between the trimmed V and J ends, which lost 2 bases and 0 bases, there was a span of 5 bases. CDR3 size: 15 residues. The CDR3 DNA reads TGTGCCAGCAGTGAATTCGCCTCTGGGGCCAACGTCCTGACTTTC. Its translation is CASSEFASGANVLTF.

The chain links TRBV15 to TRBJ2-5, with 13 bases fitting TRBD2. Germline lookup yields CDR1 LNHNV and CDR2 YYDKDF (reference sequence). This CDR3 contains 18 residues. V gave up 5 bases and J gave up 5 bases; unmatched junction bases: 14. As DNA, the CDR3 is TGTGCCACCAGCCAGGGAGTACTAGCGGGGGGGCCGGGTGAGACCCAGTACTTC. As protein: CATSQGVLAGGPGETQYF.

The chain is built from TRBV5-5 and TRBJ1-5, with D hard to call. Trimming shortened V by 2 bases and J by 3 bases, and 6 bases separated the two germline ends. The CDR3 sequence is 13 residues long. Germline V gives CDR1 SGHKS, CDR2 YYEKEE (reference sequence). CDR3 nucleotides: TGTGCCAGCAGCTTCAGTCACAATCAGCCCCAGCATTTT. Protein product: CASSFSHNQPQHF.

This sequence joins TRBV28 and TRBJ1-1, with D hard to call. The CDR3 runs 15 residues. Trimming removed 6 bases from V and 1 base from J, with 15 bases in between. CDR1 and CDR2 from the germline V gene are MDHEN and SYDVKM. CDR3 nucleotides: TGTGCCAGCAGCTCCCCCCAGTGGGGGAACACTGAAGCTTTCTTT. Amino acid sequence: CASSSPQWGNTEAFF.

As DNA, the CDR3 is TGTGCCAGTATGAGGGGGCCGGGAAAGACTGAAGCTTTCTTT. Its protein is CASMRGPGKTEAFF. The rearrangement links TRBV19 to TRBJ1-1, with 7 bases identical to TRBD1. Trimming removed 7 bases from V and 5 bases from J; junction bases left unmatched: 10. There are 14 residues in the CDR3. Germline V gene lookup returns CDR1 LNHDA and CDR2 SQIVND (reference sequence).

This sequence joins TRBV24-1 and TRBJ1-5, with D possibly TRBD1 on 5 matching bases. With 8 bases removed from V and 3 bases from J, the gap between germline ends came to 10 bases. The germline CDR1 and CDR2 sequences are KGHDR and SFDVKD. CDR3 length equals 13 residues. The CDR3 loop is CATKQDDNQPQHF. For the CDR3, the DNA is TGTGCCACCAAACAGGACGACAATCAGCCCCAGCATTTT.

The chain links TRBV19 to TRBJ2-3, with D perhaps assigned TRBD1 or TRBD2 (6 bases each). Per the germline V gene, CDR1 is LNHDA and CDR2 is SQIVND (reference sequence). CDR3 length: 17 amino acids. V lost 6 bases and J lost 4, with 23 bases in between. The CDR3 region is CASSNQGLRGRSDTQYF. CDR3 DNA sequence: TGTGCCAGTAGCAACCAGGGGTTGAGGGGGAGGTCAGATACGCAGTATTTT.

On this clone: The junction and the germline gene differ at one end; a read error may be behind it. CDR3 sequence reads: CATSRIGTGGAPYNEQFF. Written as DNA, the CDR3 is TGTGCCACCAGTCGGATCGGGACAGGGGGCGCTCCCTACAATGAGCAGTTCTTC. The rearrangement joins TRBV27 to TRBJ2-1; 12 bases line up with TRBD1. CDR3 length: 18 amino acids. Per germline, CDR1 MNHEY and CDR2 SMNVEV (reference sequence).

The CDR3 reads CASSFRGGTTDTQYF. In DNA form, the CDR3 reads TGTGCCAGCAGCTTCAGGGGGGGAACCACAGATACGCAGTATTTT. The rearrangement uses TRBV5-4 and TRBJ2-3; D could derive from TRBD1 or TRBD2 (7 bases each). The CDR3 extends over 15 amino acids. Trimming took off 2 bases at V and 2 bases at J, with 12 bases between the two ends. Germline assignment: CDR1 SGHNT and CDR2 YYREEE (reference sequence).

As to this clone: Other nucleotide sequences from this sample produce the same CDR3. The chain has TRBV3-1 (or the pseudogene TRBV3-2) and TRBJ1-1; no clear D gene. Germline V lookup: CDR1 LGHDT, CDR2 YNNKEL (reference sequence). CDR3 length: 15 amino acids. V gave up 0 bases and J gave up 0 bases, with 8 bases separating them. The CDR3, as DNA: TGTGCCAGCAGCCAAGATACCCCAATGAACACTGAAGCTTTCTTT. It encodes CASSQDTPMNTEAFF.